This is a list of T cell receptor beta chains from one sample in a study of CD8 T cells in ankylosing spondylitis. TCRdb ran MiXCR on the 5' RACE reads and lists one entry per CDR3 protein. The sample has 650,000 to 800,000 distinct CDR3 sequences; 15% to 20% are singletons. Sequences were obtained from blood, either unsorted or a sorted T cell fraction (not recorded which). Receptors were obtained from a male donor with ankylosing spondylitis. Each CDR3 is given with its conserved first and last residue. The D gene is left open where the match is weak. Size tells how often a clone was seen (once, few, many) or the class of an expanded clone, and some rows leave it out.

d_call	clone_size	v_call	j_call	cdr3_aa	cdr3_nt
NA	NA	TRBV11-2	TRBJ2-7	CASSLYVTSYEQYF	TGTGCCAGCAGCTTATACGTCACCTCCTACGAGCAGTACTTC
TRBD1	NA	TRBV5-1	TRBJ2-5	CASSLAGQNQETQYF	TGCGCCAGCAGCTTGGCGGGACAGAATCAAGAGACCCAGTACTTC
TRBD2	few	TRBV27	TRBJ2-5	CASSLVAGGRGETQYF	TGTGCCAGCAGTTTGGTAGCGGGAGGGCGGGGAGAGACCCAGTACTTC
NA	NA	TRBV19	TRBJ2-3	CASSTSSTDTQYF	TGTGCCAGTAGCACGAGCAGCACAGATACGCAGTATTTT
TRBD1	NA	TRBV7-6	TRBJ2-3	CASSSGQGVDTQYF	TGTGCCAGCAGCTCGGGACAGGGGGTAGATACGCAGTATTTT
TRBD1	NA	TRBV7-9	TRBJ1-6	CASSLAGQENSPLHF	TGTGCCAGCAGCTTAGCGGGACAGGAAAATTCACCCCTCCACTTT
NA	NA	TRBV5-1	TRBJ1-2	CASKVLGGYGYTF	TGCGCCAGCAAAGTTTTGGGGGGCTATGGCTACACCTTC
NA	NA	TRBV7-9	TRBJ1-2	CASSPLWGAGYTF	TGTGCCAGCAGCCCACTTTGGGGCGCTGGCTACACCTTC
NA	few	TRBV9	TRBJ1-6	CASSVSGQNSPLHF	TGTGCCAGCAGCGTCTCAGGGCAAAATTCACCCCTCCACTTT
NA	few	TRBV28	TRBJ1-6	CASSSMGKPHHF	TGTGCCAGCAGTTCCATGGGAAAACCCCACCACTTT
TRBD1	few	TRBV5-1	TRBJ1-1	CASSLGQGSPTEAFF	TGCGCCAGCAGCTTGGGACAGGGGTCCCCCACTGAAGCTTTCTTT
NA	few	TRBV3-1	TRBJ2-3	CASSETMTDTDTQYF	TGTGCCAGCAGCGAAACAATGACAGACACAGATACGCAGTATTTT
NA	few	TRBV2	TRBJ2-2	CASSEGYTGELFF	TGTGCCAGCAGTGAAGGATACACCGGGGAGCTGTTTTTT
NA	NA	TRBV5-1	TRBJ2-7	CASSLRTNYEQYF	TGCGCCAGCAGCTTGAGGACTAACTACGAGCAGTACTTC
NA	NA	TRBV6-1	TRBJ2-2	CASYPARPNTGELFF	TGTGCCAGCTACCCGGCGAGACCGAACACCGGGGAGCTGTTTTTT
NA	many	TRBV29-1	TRBJ2-5	CSVELSIETQYF	TGCAGCGTTGAACTGTCCATCGAGACCCAGTACTTC
NA	few	TRBV20-1	TRBJ2-2	CSARATSSVPGELFF	TGCAGTGCTAGGGCAACCTCCTCGGTCCCCGGGGAGCTGTTTTTT
TRBD2	NA	TRBV5-1	TRBJ2-1	CASSWGLAAYNEQFF	TGCGCCAGCAGCTGGGGACTAGCGGCATACAATGAGCAGTTCTTC
NA	few	TRBV6-1	TRBJ1-2	CASSEAGGFYGYTF	TGTGCCAGCAGTGAAGCCGGGGGGTTCTATGGCTACACCTTC
NA	few	TRBV27	TRBJ2-7	CASSRTRGYEQYF	TGTGCCAGCAGTCGGACGAGGGGCTACGAGCAGTACTTC
NA	few	TRBV4-3	TRBJ1-1	CASSQLGDTEAFF	TGCGCCAGCAGCCAACTAGGGGACACTGAAGCTTTCTTT